Given below is one T cell receptor (beta chain) in context. The antigen remains unidentified. Profiling relied on immunoSEQ multiplex PCR, and the TCRdb table lists in-frame clones only, not all of them. There are about 710,000 clones in the sample; approximately 73% occur only once, and around 1.8% lies in the top ten. CD4+ cell separation produced CD45RA+ naive and CD45RA-negative memory subsets. This record comes from a study of shared clonotypes between healthy human individuals. Study observations and caveats: A few donors held approximately 4.5% of naive CD4 clonotypes in common.

Sequenced input: memory CD4+ T cells sorted from blood. Subset in this sample: CD45RA-negative fraction. The clonotype comes from a woman in her 30s in good health.

The CDR3 here is CASSKDYNYEQYF. The CDR3 DNA sequence: TGTGCCAGCAGTAAAGACTACAACTACGAGCAGTACTTC. This chain joins TRBV6-5 and TRBJ2-7, with D maybe TRBD2 (5 bases). CDR3 length equals 13 residues. The germline V gene encodes CDR1 MNHEY and CDR2 SVGAGI. V lost 5 bases and J 3 bases, leaving 11 bases between the germline ends.